The 32 T cell receptor beta chains reported below all come from one sample, sequenced in a study of read filtering for tumor transcriptome and immune sequencing. This library used 300 to 450 ng RNA and molecular barcoded adaptors spanning alpha/delta and beta/gamma chains. TCRdb reprocessed the reads with MiXCR, giving one entry per CDR3 protein. In the table there are roughly 130,000 distinct CDR3 sequences, approximately 12% of which are singletons. The sample comprised a population of CD138-negative cells sorted from bone marrow. These TCRs come from a donor at least 40 years old with multiple myeloma.

This clonotype was counted between two and nine times. J is TRBJ1-5 and V is TRBV30, with D hard to call. Germline V gene lookup returns CDR1 GTSNPN and CDR2 SVGIG (reference sequence). V was shortened by 2 bases and J by 5 bases, with 10 bases between the two germline ends. This CDR3 is built from 13 residues. The CDR3 nucleotides are TGTGCCTGGAGTCCGCGAGCGGATCAGCCCCAGCATTTT. Translated: CAWSPRADQPQHF.

This clonotype appeared many times. This chain connects TRBV10-3 to TRBJ2-5; 11 bases match TRBD2. CDR1 ENHRY and CDR2 SYGVKD come from the germline V gene. The trim removed 0 bases at V and 5 bases at J, leaving 5 bases unmatched. This CDR3 has 16 residues. As DNA, the CDR3 is TGTGCCATCAGTGAGTCGATTTCTAGCGGGAGGGAGACCCAGTACTTC. This encodes CAISESISSGRETQYF.

Ten or more counts support this clonotype. This chain connects TRBV4-1 to TRBJ2-1; TRBD1 matches 7 bases. Germline CDR1 reads MGHRA; CDR2 reads YSYEKL. The CDR3 consists of 16 residues. J gave up 2 bases and V 3 bases, and 7 bases lay outside the gene matches. CDR3 region: CASSQSYRGPYNEQFF. The CDR3 DNA is TGCGCCAGCAGCCAGTCTTACAGGGGCCCCTACAATGAGCAGTTCTTC.

Concerning this clonotype: A read error may be the cause here, since a much bigger clone is one base away. V and J are TRBV3-2 and TRBJ2-3. TRBV3-2 is flagged as a pseudogene. This CDR3 is 18 amino acids long. The CDR3 DNA reads TGTGCCAGCAGCCAAAGTGGGCTGGGTGGCGGTGATACAGATACGCAGTATTTT. It encodes CASSQSGLGGGDTDTQYF.

This clonotype was recorded at least ten times. V and J are TRBV29-1 and TRBJ1-1, with a possible D match to TRBD1 (5 bases). CDR3 length: 14 residues. Germline CDR1 SQVTM, CDR2 ANQGSEA. Trimming took off 4 bases at V and 4 bases at J, with 16 bases between the two ends. The CDR3: CSVGGPIGGTEAFF. The DNA for the CDR3 is TGCAGCGTTGGAGGCCCCATCGGGGGCACTGAAGCTTTCTTT.

This clonotype was counted ten times or more. The V call is TRBV5-5, the J call TRBJ2-1; D remains unclear. The CDR3 runs to 14 residues. V was cut by 1 base and J by 8 bases, with 13 bases left in between. Germline CDR1 and CDR2: SGHKS and YYEKEE (reference sequence). The CDR3 bases are TGTGCCAGCAGCTTGATTAGCTTCGGAGATGAGCAGTTCTTC. Amino acid sequence: CASSLISFGDEQFF.

In regard to this clonotype: Relative to the germline gene, one junction end is altered; a read error may explain this. The genes are TRBV7-9 and TRBJ2-1, with 7 bases identical to TRBD2. Germline assignment: CDR1 SEHNR and CDR2 FQNEAQ (reference sequence). This CDR3 spans 15 amino acids. The DNA of the CDR3 is TGTGCCAGCAGCTTAGTAGCGGGTACCTACAAAGAGCAGTTCTTC. Amino acids: CASSLVAGTYKEQFF.

Notes on this clonotype: No conserved phenylalanine or tryptophan ends this CDR3, so it is likely a read error. The J gene is TRBJ2-1, the V gene TRBV29-1; the match to TRBD1 covers 9 bases. Trimming removed 7 bases from V and 8 bases from J; junction bases left unmatched: 9. Per germline, CDR1 SQVTM and CDR2 ANQGSEA. This CDR3 is built from 13 residues. CDR3 amino acids: CSARGQGSDEQFL. CDR3 nucleotide sequence: TGCAGCGCCCGAGGACAGGGGTCCGATGAGCAGTTCCTC.

This clonotype was observed a handful of times. CDR3 sequence: CASSPLAGGHGELFF. DNA for the CDR3: TGTGCCAGTAGTCCCCTAGCGGGGGGGCATGGGGAGCTGTTTTTT. This chain joins TRBV19 and TRBJ2-2, with 12 bases aligning to TRBD2. The CDR3 spans 15 residues. Germline CDR1 LNHDA, CDR2 SQIVND (reference sequence). With V trimmed by 5 bases and J by 8 bases, 6 bases remained unmatched.

Ten or more counts support this clonotype. The CDR3 protein is CACDRGREGTQYF. CDR3 nucleotide sequence: TGTGCCTGTGACCGTGGGCGGGAGGGTACGCAGTATTTT. The V call is TRBV30, the J call TRBJ2-3; TRBD2 matches 9 bases. J was trimmed by 8 bases and V by 6 bases; bases with no gene match: 9. The CDR3 runs 13 residues. Germline values: CDR1 GTSNPN, CDR2 SVGIG (reference sequence).

At least ten counts were recorded for this clonotype. The chain carries TRBV3-1 and TRBJ2-7; D gene ambiguous. CDR1 is LGHDT and CDR2 is YNNKEL in the germline V gene (reference sequence). This CDR3 has 13 residues. V was cut by 8 bases and J by 3 bases, with 14 bases left in between. In DNA form, the CDR3 reads TGTGCCAGCGGCCGGACCAACGACTACGAGCAGTACTTC. This encodes CASGRTNDYEQYF.

This clonotype was seen ten or more times. This rearrangement joins TRBV2 to TRBJ2-2; the D gene is possibly TRBD2 (5 bases). V was trimmed by 6 bases and J by 5 bases, leaving 13 bases between them. The germline V gene encodes CDR1 SNHLY and CDR2 FYNNEI. This CDR3 is built from 14 residues. The chain's CDR3 is CASRLNPGTGELFF. The CDR3 region has the DNA TGTGCCAGCAGATTAAACCCGGGGACCGGGGAGCTGTTTTTT.

This clonotype was seen repeatedly, ten times or more. The genes are TRBV28 and TRBJ2-5, with 10 bases aligning to TRBD1. The J segment lost 5 bases and the V segment lost 5 bases, leaving 5 bases of the junction unmatched. Germline CDR1 reads MDHEN; CDR2 reads SYDVKM. The CDR3 spans 14 residues. The CDR3 region is CASSRQGAWETQYF. CDR3 sequence (DNA): TGTGCCAGCAGTCGACAGGGGGCATGGGAGACCCAGTACTTC.

This clonotype was seen many times. The rearrangement links TRBV6-5 to TRBJ2-5, with 9 nucleotides matching TRBD2. Trimming took 5 bases from V and 5 from J; bases not matched to a gene: 3. Germline loops: CDR1 MNHEY, CDR2 SVGAGI. CDR3 size: 13 residues. CDR3 nucleotides: TGTGCCAGCAGTCTAGCGGGATTTGAGACCCAGTACTTC. Its translation: CASSLAGFETQYF.

This clonotype came up many times. This chain uses TRBV20-1 with TRBJ1-1; no clear D gene. The CDR3 sequence is 14 residues long. V was shortened by 0 bases and J by 4 bases, with 12 bases between the two germline ends. The germline V gene encodes CDR1 DFQATT and CDR2 SNEGSKA (reference sequence). CDR3 sequence (DNA): TGCAGTGCTAGAGATCGGAAGGGTTTCACTGAAGCTTTCTTT. It yields the protein CSARDRKGFTEAFF.

This clonotype was detected ten times or more. The rearrangement joins TRBV11-2 to TRBJ1-1; the D is unclear. V dropped 5 bases and J dropped 11 bases, with 15 bases sitting between them. The germline V gene encodes CDR1 SGHAT and CDR2 FQNNGV. The CDR3 covers 12 residues. CDR3 in DNA: TGTGCCAGCAGCGACGGCCCCGCGGGGGCTTTCTTT. This gives the protein CASSDGPAGAFF.

The chain has TRBV27 and TRBJ2-1; tentatively, D is TRBD1 or TRBD2 (6 bases each). This CDR3 is built from 14 residues. Deletions cut 7 bases from V and 6 bases from J, with 16 bases between. Germline CDR1 is MNHEY and CDR2 is SMNVEV (reference sequence). The CDR3 region is CASKNREAPNEQFF. CDR3 nucleotides: TGTGCCAGCAAAAACAGGGAGGCCCCCAATGAGCAGTTCTTC.

This clonotype was counted at least ten times. The chain employs TRBV29-1 and TRBJ2-1; 8 nucleotides agree with TRBD2. The CDR3 is made up of 13 amino acids. With V trimmed by 3 bases and J by 9 bases, 7 bases remained unmatched. In germline, CDR1 is SQVTM, CDR2 ANQGSEA. This CDR3 reads CSVDPGLESEQFF. The CDR3 DNA reads TGCAGCGTTGACCCGGGACTAGAAAGTGAGCAGTTCTTC.

This clonotype was detected ten times or more. The chain is built from TRBV5-1 and TRBJ1-1; a possible D gene is TRBD1 (6 bases). The CDR3 sequence is 14 residues long. The V gene lost 5 bases and the J gene lost 2 bases, with 13 bases spanning the gap. Per the germline V gene, CDR1 is SGHRS and CDR2 is YFSETQ. CDR3 DNA: TGCGCCAGCAGTCAAACACAGGGTAACACTGAAGCTTTCTTT. Protein sequence: CASSQTQGNTEAFF.

To note about this clonotype: A read error may explain this, as a much larger clone is one base away. The CDR3 loop is CSVVPAADQPQHF. The CDR3, as DNA: TGCAGCGTTGTCCCGGCAGCAGATCAGCCCCAGCATTTT. This chain uses TRBV29-1 with TRBJ1-5, with no clear D. CDR3 length: 13 residues. Germline values: CDR1 SQVTM, CDR2 ANQGSEA. The ends were cut back, 4 bases at V and 5 bases at J, with 12 bases in the middle. Full variable domain (rest looked up from reference TRBV29-1 and TRBJ1-5): SAVISQKPSRDICQRGTSLTIQCQVDSQVTMMFWYRQQPGQSLTLIATANQGSEATYESGFVIDKFPISRPNLTFSTLTVSNMSPEDSSIYLCSVVPAADQPQHFGDGTRLSIL.

With regard to this clonotype: This may arise from a read error, as a much more abundant clone is one base away. The chain links TRBV6-5 to TRBJ2-5; D gene ambiguous. CDR1 and CDR2 from the germline V gene are MNHEY and SVGAGI. CDR3 length equals 13 residues. The V and J ends lost 3 bases and 1 base respectively, with 6 bases between them. The CDR3 DNA is TGTGCCAGCAGTTATGGCGGCCAAGAGACCCAGTACTTC. Translated: CASSYGGQETQYF.

The chain recombines TRBV28 with TRBJ2-7, with 7 bases lining up with TRBD1. This CDR3 region has 15 residues. Germline V gene data show CDR1 as MDHEN and CDR2 as SYDVKM. The J segment lost 0 bases and the V segment lost 3 bases, leaving 5 bases of the junction unmatched. DNA of the CDR3: TGTGCCAGCAGTTTGAACAGGGGCTTCTCCTACGAGCAGTACTTC. Its translation: CASSLNRGFSYEQYF.

Ten or more counts support this clonotype. The chain has TRBV5-6 and TRBJ1-5; 7 bases are shared with TRBD1. The CDR3 consists of 15 residues. Trimming at V came to 0 bases and at J to 4 bases, leaving 4 bases not matched to a gene. Germline lookup yields CDR1 SGHDT and CDR2 YYEEEE. CDR3 sequence: CASSLGQGYNQPQHF. The CDR3 DNA reads as TGTGCCAGCAGCTTGGGACAGGGTTATAATCAGCCCCAGCATTTT.

This clonotype was found many times. The J gene is TRBJ1-5, the V gene TRBV9; 7 bases align to TRBD1. The CDR3 is 13 residues long. Germline V gene data show CDR1 as SGDLS and CDR2 as YYNGEE. J was trimmed by 5 bases and V by 2 bases; bases with no gene match: 1. The CDR3 reads CASSVQGDQPQHF. The CDR3 nucleotides are TGTGCCAGCAGCGTCCAGGGGGATCAGCCCCAGCATTTT. Drawing the rest from reference TRBV9 and TRBJ1-5, the complete variable domain is DSGVTQTPKHLITATGQRVTLRCSPRSGDLSVYWYQQSLDQGLQFLIQYYNGEERAKGNILERFSAQQFPDLHSELNLSSLELGDSALYFCASSVQGDQPQHFGDGTRLSIL.

This clonotype was observed many times. The chain links TRBV27 to TRBJ1-4; D unresolved. Germline V CDR1 and CDR2: MNHEY, SMNVEV (reference sequence). This CDR3 is 14 amino acids long. V lost 3 bases, J lost 4 bases, and 9 bases lay in between. CDR3 in amino acids: CASSFGQSNEKLFF. The CDR3 DNA reads TGTGCCAGCAGTTTCGGGCAGAGTAATGAAAAACTGTTTTTT.

This clonotype appeared many times. V usage is TRBV11-2 and J usage is TRBJ1-5; the D is unclear. V was pared by 0 bases and J by 3 bases, with 3 bases between. The germline gives CDR1 SGHAT, CDR2 FQNNGV. This CDR3 comprises 13 residues. CDR3 nucleotides: TGTGCCAGCAGCTTAGAGTTCAATCAGCCCCAGCATTTT. Translated, it gives CASSLEFNQPQHF.

This clonotype was found many times. This sequence joins TRBV5-6 and TRBJ1-2; D gene uncertain. The ends were cut back, 1 base at V and 3 bases at J, with 13 bases in the middle. The V gene's germline CDR1 is SGHDT and CDR2 YYEEEE. The CDR3 is made up of 15 amino acids. CDR3 in amino acids: CASSLIGTPDYGYTF. For the CDR3, the DNA is TGTGCCAGCAGCTTGATCGGTACGCCTGACTATGGCTACACCTTC.

This clonotype was counted ten times or more. The CDR3 sequence: CASSDTGTAKNYEQYF. The DNA of the CDR3 is TGTGCCAGCAGTGACACCGGGACAGCCAAAAACTACGAGCAGTACTTC. The chain links TRBV6-5 to TRBJ2-7; 7 nucleotides align to TRBD1. This CDR3 spans 16 amino acids. The V gene end was trimmed by 5 bases and the J gene end by 3 bases; junction bases not matched to a gene: 13. From germline, CDR1 is MNHEY and CDR2 SVGAGI.

This clonotype has more than one count but fewer than ten. This chain links TRBV7-2 with TRBJ1-3, with D uncertain. Trimming stripped 5 bases from V and 0 bases from J, with 11 bases between. Germline CDR1 SGHTA, CDR2 FQGNSA. The CDR3 is 15 amino acids. CDR3 residues: CASSQFQDSGNTIYF. Written as DNA, the CDR3 is TGTGCCAGCAGCCAATTCCAAGACTCTGGAAACACCATATATTTT.

This clonotype has a count of ten or more. V is TRBV2 and J is TRBJ1-5; D is unresolved. Trimming left V 5 bases short and J 6 bases short, with 14 bases between. Germline CDR1 and CDR2: SNHLY and FYNNEI. This CDR3 is built from 14 residues. This chain's CDR3 is CASSTVIGSQPQHF. The DNA for the CDR3 is TGTGCCAGCAGTACAGTAATAGGGAGTCAGCCCCAGCATTTT.

This clonotype was counted ten times or more. The chain carries TRBV5-1 and TRBJ2-1, with TRBD2 matching 8 bases. Germline V gives CDR1 SGHRS, CDR2 YFSETQ. The CDR3 covers 14 residues. After removal of 4 bases from V and 8 bases from J, the junction contained 8 bases not matched to a gene. This CDR3 is CASSRSGGAYEQFF. In nucleotides, the CDR3 is TGCGCCAGCAGCCGTTCCGGGGGGGCCTATGAGCAGTTCTTC.

This clonotype was counted a few times. The rearrangement joins TRBV30 to TRBJ1-1, with TRBD1 identical over 7 bases. This CDR3 is built from 12 residues. Germline-derived CDR1 and CDR2 are GTSNPN and SVGIG (reference sequence). Trimming took 3 bases from V and 11 from J; bases not matched to a gene: 9. As DNA, the CDR3 is TGTGCCTGGAGCGCGGACAGGTCTACGGCTTTCTTT. Translation: CAWSADRSTAFF.